This paragraph covers one T cell receptor (beta chain) sequence. The data stem from a study of early T cells in non-severe SARS-CoV-2 infection. Unique molecular identifier tags were affixed to discrete cDNA molecules. TCRdb reprocessed the 5' RACE reads with MiXCR, giving one entry per CDR3 protein. The sample shows about 55,000 distinct CDR3 sequences, 9.5% to 15% of them seen only once. The CDR3 contains 16 residues. Germline V CDR1 and CDR2: MDHEN, SYDVKM. After removal of 6 bases from V and 4 bases from J, the junction contained 10 bases not matched to a gene. The chain has TRBV28 and TRBJ2-7; 12 positions match TRBD2. The material sequenced was whole blood. This TCR was recovered from an adult who was a healthcare worker with PCR-confirmed SARS-CoV-2 infection or an uninfected control (not recorded which). The CDR3 reads CASSLTSGRSRYEQYF. The CDR3 nucleotides read TGTGCCAGCAGCCTCACTAGCGGGAGGAGCCGGTACGAGCAGTACTTC.